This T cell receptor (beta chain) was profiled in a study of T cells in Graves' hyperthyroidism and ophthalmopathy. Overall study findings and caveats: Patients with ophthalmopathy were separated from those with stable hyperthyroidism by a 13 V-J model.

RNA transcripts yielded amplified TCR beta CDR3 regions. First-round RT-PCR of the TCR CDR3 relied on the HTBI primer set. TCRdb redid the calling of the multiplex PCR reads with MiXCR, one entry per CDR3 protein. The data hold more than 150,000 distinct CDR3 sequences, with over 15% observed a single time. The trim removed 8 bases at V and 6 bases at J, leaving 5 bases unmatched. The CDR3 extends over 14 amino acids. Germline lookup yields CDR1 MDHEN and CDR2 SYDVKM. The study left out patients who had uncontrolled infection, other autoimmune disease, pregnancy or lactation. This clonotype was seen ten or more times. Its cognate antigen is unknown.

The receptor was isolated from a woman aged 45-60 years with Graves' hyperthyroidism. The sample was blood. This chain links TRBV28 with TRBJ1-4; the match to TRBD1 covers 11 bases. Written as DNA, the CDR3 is TGTGCCAGCGGCCTGGACAGGGGGCATGAAAAACTGTTTTTT. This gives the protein CASGLDRGHEKLFF.